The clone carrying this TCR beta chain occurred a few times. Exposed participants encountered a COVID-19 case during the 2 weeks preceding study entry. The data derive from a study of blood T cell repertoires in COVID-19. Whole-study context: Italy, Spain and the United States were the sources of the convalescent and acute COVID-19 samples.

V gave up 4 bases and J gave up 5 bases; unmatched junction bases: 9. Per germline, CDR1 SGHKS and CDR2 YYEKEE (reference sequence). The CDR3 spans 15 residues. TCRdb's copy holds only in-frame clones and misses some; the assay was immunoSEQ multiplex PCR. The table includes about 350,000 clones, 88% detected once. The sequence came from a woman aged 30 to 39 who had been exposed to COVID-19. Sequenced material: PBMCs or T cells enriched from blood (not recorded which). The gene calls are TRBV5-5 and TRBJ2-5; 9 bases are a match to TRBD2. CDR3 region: CASSQGLAPQETQYF. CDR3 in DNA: TGTGCCAGCAGCCAGGGACTAGCCCCCCAGGAGACCCAGTACTTC.